The 6 T cell receptor beta chains reported below all come from one sample, sequenced in a study of blood T cell repertoires in COVID-19. TCRdb keeps only in-frame clones here, not all; method: immunoSEQ multiplex PCR. The table records 310,000 or so clones, roughly 87% of them present only once. Sequences were obtained from PBMCs or T cells enriched from blood (not recorded which). Source of these receptors: a young woman who had recovered from COVID-19.

Only a few counts were recorded for this clone. The chain carries TRBV6-2 or TRBV6-3 and TRBJ2-7; the match to TRBD2 covers 10 bases. This CDR3 has 14 residues. CDR1 is MNHEY and CDR2 is SVGEGT in the germline V gene. V lost 2 bases, J lost 6 bases, and 4 bases stayed unmatched. The CDR3 protein is CASSYGLAGVEQYF. The CDR3 DNA reads TGTGCCAGCAGTTACGGCCTAGCGGGAGTCGAGCAGTACTTC.

This chain joins TRBV5-1 and TRBJ2-7, with D maybe TRBD1 (7 bases). This CDR3 has 14 residues. The ends were cut back, 0 bases at V and 7 bases at J, with 14 bases in the middle. Germline V CDR1 and CDR2: SGHRS, YFSETQ. The CDR3 protein is CASSLDEGAGEQYF. The CDR3 region has the DNA TGCGCCAGCAGCTTGGACGAGGGGGCGGGAGAGCAGTACTTC.

The chain couples TRBV12-3 or TRBV12-4 to TRBJ2-1; D is uncertain. The CDR3 contains 13 residues. Trimming cost V 1 base and J 4 bases, with 5 bases left between them. The CDR3 here is CASSLVSYNEQFF. The CDR3 DNA reads TGTGCCAGCAGTTTAGTTAGTTACAATGAGCAGTTCTTC.

This clone was seen a few times. The V call is TRBV7-8, the J call TRBJ1-1, with 7 bases fitting TRBD1. Germline V gives CDR1 SGHVS, CDR2 FQNEAQ. V gave up 5 bases and J gave up 7 bases; unmatched junction bases: 4. The CDR3 runs 12 residues. DNA of the CDR3: TGTGCCAGCAGCCTCGACAGGGATGAAGCTTTCTTT. Residues: CASSLDRDEAFF.

This chain links TRBV9 with TRBJ2-1, with D tentatively TRBD2 (6 bases). The CDR3 loop spans 15 amino acids. V gave up 4 bases and J gave up 2 bases, with 13 bases separating them. Germline-derived CDR1 and CDR2 are SGDLS and YYNGEE. The CDR3 spells CASSYSRETYNEQFF. The CDR3 DNA is TGTGCCAGCAGCTACAGCCGGGAGACCTACAATGAGCAGTTCTTC.

The V gene is TRBV7-2, the J gene TRBJ1-2; TRBD1 is a possible D gene (6 bases). CDR3 length: 14 residues. Germline lookup yields CDR1 SGHTA and CDR2 FQGNSA. V was cut by 0 bases and J by 7 bases, with 12 bases left in between. This chain's CDR3 is CASSLAAQGGGYTF. CDR3 sequence (DNA): TGTGCCAGCAGCTTAGCCGCACAGGGTGGTGGCTACACCTTC.